These 9 T cell receptor beta chains originate from one sample sequenced in a study of early T cells in non-severe SARS-CoV-2 infection. One entry per CDR3 protein, called by TCRdb with MiXCR from the 5' RACE reads. The table has some 40,000 distinct CDR3 sequences, about 5.2% seen once. The sequencing used whole blood, collected at baseline. The receptors were sampled from an adult who was a healthcare worker with PCR-confirmed SARS-CoV-2 infection or an uninfected control (not recorded which).

This clonotype was picked up many times. The chain has TRBV6-1 and TRBJ2-1; 12 bases match TRBD2. The trim removed 7 bases at V and 4 bases at J, leaving 5 bases unmatched. CDR1 and CDR2 from the germline V gene are MNHNS and SASEGT. This CDR3 has 15 residues. The CDR3 DNA sequence: TGTGCCAGCACCCTGACTAGCGGGAGTTACAATGAGCAGTTCTTC. This encodes CASTLTSGSYNEQFF.

This clonotype was recorded at least ten times. The V and J genes are TRBV24-1 and TRBJ2-1; 9 nucleotides align to TRBD1. CDR3 length: 16 amino acids. Per germline, CDR1 KGHDR and CDR2 SFDVKD. The V segment lost 2 bases and the J segment 7 bases; nucleotides outside the gene matches: 8. CDR3 bases: TGTGCCACCAGTGATTCGACAGGGGGGTCCCTAAATGAGCAGTTCTTC. This sequence encodes CATSDSTGGSLNEQFF.

With respect to this clonotype: It may be a read error: a sequence one base away is much more abundant. The chain joins TRBV21-1 to TRBJ2-7; the D call TRBD1 from the table was never checked on the DNA. TRBV21-1 is noted as a pseudogene. This CDR3 is 16 amino acids long. This CDR3 is CACSKSSTGKTYEQYV. For the CDR3, the DNA is TGTGCCTGCAGCAAAAGCAGCACGGGAAAGACCTACGAGCAGTACGTC.

A note on this clonotype: Given a much more abundant clone one base away, this may be a read error. The V call is TRBV6-2 or TRBV6-3, the J call TRBJ2-7; D is possibly TRBD1 (5 bases). Germline V gene lookup returns CDR1 MNHEY and CDR2 SVGEGT. There are 14 residues in the CDR3. This CDR3 is CASSYSTGQGEQCV. DNA of the CDR3: TGTGCCAGCAGTTACTCGACCGGCCAGGGCGAGCAGTGCGTC.

This clonotype was counted at least ten times. The chain employs TRBV19 and TRBJ1-5, with 7 bases lining up with TRBD1. After removal of 7 bases from V and 6 bases from J, the junction contained 6 bases not matched to a gene. The germline V gene encodes CDR1 LNHDA and CDR2 SQIVND (reference sequence). CDR3 size: 13 residues. CDR3 DNA sequence: TGTGCCAGTAAGGGGGCTGGGAGTCAGCCCCAGCATTTT. Its protein product is CASKGAGSQPQHF.

The table lists this clonotype with many counts. The genes are TRBV6-5 and TRBJ2-1; D unclear. The V and J ends lost 0 bases and 3 bases respectively, with 6 bases between them. Germline CDR1 reads MNHEY; CDR2 reads SVGAGI. The CDR3 is made up of 14 amino acids. DNA for the CDR3: TGTGCCAGCAGTTACTCGATTCACTACAATGAGCAGTTCTTC. Protein sequence: CASSYSIHYNEQFF.

This clonotype has at least ten counts. The chain employs TRBV11-3 and TRBJ2-1; no clear D. The CDR3 covers 15 residues. V gave up 1 base and J gave up 7 bases, with 14 bases separating them. CDR1 SGHNT and CDR2 YENEEA come from the germline V gene. In nucleotides, the CDR3 is TGTGCCAGCAGCTTAGCGGGCCTAGTAGGGAATGAGCAGTTCTTC. Residues: CASSLAGLVGNEQFF.

This clonotype was recorded many times. The chain links TRBV29-1 to TRBJ2-1; D tentatively fits TRBD1 or TRBD2 (5 bases each). Trimming took off 5 bases at V and 10 bases at J, with 21 bases between the two ends. Germline loops: CDR1 SQVTM, CDR2 ANQGSEA. This CDR3 region has 14 residues. CDR3: CSVPRRGLRDEQFF. In DNA, the CDR3 is TGCAGCGTTCCCCGCCGGGGCCTAAGGGACGAGCAGTTCTTC.

This clonotype came up a few times. The chain employs TRBV5-1 and TRBJ2-4; 9 bases are a match to TRBD1. This CDR3 region has 15 residues. CDR1 SGHRS and CDR2 YFSETQ come from the germline V gene. V shed 4 bases and J 4 bases; nucleotides not matched to a gene: 6. CDR3 amino acids: CASSGTGYSKNIQYF. The CDR3 DNA reads TGCGCCAGCAGCGGGACAGGGTATTCGAAAAACATTCAGTACTTC.